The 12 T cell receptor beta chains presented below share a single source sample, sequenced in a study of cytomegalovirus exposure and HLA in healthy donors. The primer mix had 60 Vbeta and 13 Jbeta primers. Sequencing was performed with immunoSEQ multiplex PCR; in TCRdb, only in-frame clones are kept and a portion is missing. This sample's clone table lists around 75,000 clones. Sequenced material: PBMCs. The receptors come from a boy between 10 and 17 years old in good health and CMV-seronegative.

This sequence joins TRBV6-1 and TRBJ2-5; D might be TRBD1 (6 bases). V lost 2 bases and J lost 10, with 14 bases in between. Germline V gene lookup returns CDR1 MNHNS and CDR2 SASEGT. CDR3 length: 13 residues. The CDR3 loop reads CASSELQGNNQYF. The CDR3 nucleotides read TGTGCCAGCAGTGAATTACAGGGAAATAACCAGTACTTC.

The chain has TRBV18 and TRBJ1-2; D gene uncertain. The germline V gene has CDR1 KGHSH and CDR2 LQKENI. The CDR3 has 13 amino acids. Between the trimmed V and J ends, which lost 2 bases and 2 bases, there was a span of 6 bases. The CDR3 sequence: CASSPSRNYGYTF. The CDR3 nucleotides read TGTGCCAGCTCACCATCCAGAAACTATGGCTACACCTTC.

The CDR3 spells CASSLESTSGGTQYF. The CDR3 DNA sequence: TGCGCCAGCAGCTTGGAATCTACATCGGGAGGGACCCAGTACTTC. This rearrangement joins TRBV5-1 to TRBJ2-5; 7 nucleotides match TRBD2. The V gene end was trimmed by 0 bases and the J gene end by 7 bases; junction bases not matched to a gene: 9. This CDR3 spans 15 amino acids. Germline CDR1 reads SGHRS; CDR2 reads YFSETQ.

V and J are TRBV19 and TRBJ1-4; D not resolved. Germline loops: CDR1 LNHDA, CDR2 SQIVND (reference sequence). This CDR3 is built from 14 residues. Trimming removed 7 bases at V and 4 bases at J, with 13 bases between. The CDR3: CASTYQSGNEKLFF. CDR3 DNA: TGTGCCAGTACCTATCAGTCGGGTAATGAAAAACTGTTTTTT. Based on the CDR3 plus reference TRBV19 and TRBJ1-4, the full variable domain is DGGITQSPKYLFRKEGQNVTLSCEQNLNHDAMYWYRQDPGQGLRLIYYSQIVNDFQKGDIAEGYSVSREKKESFPLTVTSAQKNPTAFYLCASTYQSGNEKLFFGSGTQLSVL.

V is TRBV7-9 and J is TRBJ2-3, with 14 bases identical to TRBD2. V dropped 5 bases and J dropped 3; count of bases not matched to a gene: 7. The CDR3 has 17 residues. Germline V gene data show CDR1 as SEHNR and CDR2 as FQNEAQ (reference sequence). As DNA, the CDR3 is TGTGCCAGCAGCAGAGGACTAGCGGGGGGCCCTACAGATACGCAGTATTTT. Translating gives CASSRGLAGGPTDTQYF.

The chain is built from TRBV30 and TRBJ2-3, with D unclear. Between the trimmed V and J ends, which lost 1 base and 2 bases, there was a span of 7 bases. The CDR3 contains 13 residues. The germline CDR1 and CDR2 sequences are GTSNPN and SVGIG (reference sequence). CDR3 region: CAWSAVNTDTQYF. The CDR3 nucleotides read TGTGCCTGGAGTGCGGTAAACACAGATACGCAGTATTTT. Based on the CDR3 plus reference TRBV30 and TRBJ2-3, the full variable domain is SQTIHQWPATLVQPVGSPLSLECTVEGTSNPNLYWYRQAAGRGLQLLFYSVGIGQISSEVPQNLSASRPQDRQFILSSKKLLLSDSGFYLCAWSAVNTDTQYFGPGTRLTVL.

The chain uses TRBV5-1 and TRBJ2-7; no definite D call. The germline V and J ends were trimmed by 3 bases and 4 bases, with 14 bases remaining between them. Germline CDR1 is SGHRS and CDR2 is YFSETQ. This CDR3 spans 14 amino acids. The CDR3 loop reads CASSSDSYRYEQYF. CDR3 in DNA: TGCGCCAGCAGCTCCGATTCCTATCGTTACGAGCAGTACTTC.

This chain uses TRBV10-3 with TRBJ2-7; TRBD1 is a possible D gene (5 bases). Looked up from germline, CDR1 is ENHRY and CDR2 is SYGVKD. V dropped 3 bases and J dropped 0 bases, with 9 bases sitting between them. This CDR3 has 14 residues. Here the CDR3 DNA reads TGTGCCATCAGTGACAAAGGGGACTCCTACGAGCAGTACTTC. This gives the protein CAISDKGDSYEQYF.

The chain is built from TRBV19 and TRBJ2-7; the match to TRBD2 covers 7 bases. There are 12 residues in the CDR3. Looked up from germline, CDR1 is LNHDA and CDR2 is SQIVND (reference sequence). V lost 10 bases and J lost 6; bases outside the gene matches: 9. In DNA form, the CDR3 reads TGTGCCACGGGGGGAGGGTCAAGCGAGCAGTACTTC. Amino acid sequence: CATGGGSSEQYF.

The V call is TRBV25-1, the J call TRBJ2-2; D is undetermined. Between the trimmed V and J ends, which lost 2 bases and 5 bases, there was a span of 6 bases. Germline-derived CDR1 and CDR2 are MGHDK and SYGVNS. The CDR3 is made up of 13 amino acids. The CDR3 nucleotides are TGTGCCAGCAGTGAAACAAAGACCGGGGAGCTGTTTTTT. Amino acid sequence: CASSETKTGELFF.

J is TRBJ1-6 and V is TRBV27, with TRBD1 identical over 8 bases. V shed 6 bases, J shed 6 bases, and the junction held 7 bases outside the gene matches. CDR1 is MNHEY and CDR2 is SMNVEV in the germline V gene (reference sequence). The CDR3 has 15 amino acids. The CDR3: CASSTRQGFNSPLHF. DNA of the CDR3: TGTGCCAGCAGCACCCGACAGGGGTTTAATTCACCCCTCCACTTT.

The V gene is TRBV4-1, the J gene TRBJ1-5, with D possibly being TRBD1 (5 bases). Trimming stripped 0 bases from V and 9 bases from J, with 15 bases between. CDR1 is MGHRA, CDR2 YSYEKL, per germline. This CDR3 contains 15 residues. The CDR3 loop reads CASSQDRQSNWPQHF. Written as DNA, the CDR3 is TGCGCCAGCAGCCAAGATAGACAGTCCAATTGGCCCCAGCATTTT.